This T cell receptor beta chain was captured by sequencing in a study of response to subunit inactivated influenza vaccine. This clonotype has at least ten counts. Its antigen is not known. CDR3 length: 17 residues. The V end was cut by 3 bases, the J end by 1 base, with 18 bases between. From germline, CDR1 is LGHNA and CDR2 YSLEER. General study points: Researchers suggested that each seasonal influenza vaccination recruits few new T cells.

Using its own MiXCR run on the RT-PCR reads, TCRdb lists one record per CDR3 protein. The table lists about 180,000 distinct CDR3 sequences, about 10% of them singletons. The rearrangement uses TRBV4-3 and TRBJ1-1, with D perhaps matching TRBD1 (6 bases). The sequencing used CD8+ T cells sorted from PBMCs, collected approximately 25 months after vaccination. The clonotype comes from a man between 50 and 75 years old who received an inactivated influenza vaccine. The CDR3 loop is CASSHSPGTPWNTEAFF. In DNA, the CDR3 is TGCGCCAGCAGCCATTCCCCGGGGACACCTTGGAACACTGAAGCTTTCTTT.